The rows below give T cell receptor beta chains drawn from one sample of a study of T cell changes during pregnancy in multiple sclerosis. The protocol was immunoSEQ multiplex PCR, while the TCRdb copy is restricted to in-frame clones and leaves out a portion. The sample carries some 70,000 clones, roughly 92% recorded once. The specimen comprised peripheral blood, sampled after pregnancy. The receptors were sampled from a female donor in good health, enrolled as a control in a pregnancy study. The CDR3 runs from the conserved cysteine through the conserved F or W. Fields, in order: CDR3 length, clone size, D gene, J gene, V gene, CDR3 protein, CDR3 DNA. D genes are given only for firm matches. Size is stated for part of the rows, as once, few or many counts, or as a class when the clone is expanded.

CDR3 length: 12; clone size: -; D gene: -; J gene: TRBJ1-2; V gene: TRBV7-6; CDR3 protein: CASSFFDYGYTF; CDR3 DNA: TGTGCCAGCAGCTTTTTCGACTATGGCTACACCTTC
CDR3 length: 14; clone size: -; D gene: -; J gene: TRBJ1-1; V gene: TRBV6-5; CDR3 protein: CASSYSAGNTEAFF; CDR3 DNA: TGTGCCAGCAGTTACTCGGCAGGGAACACTGAAGCTTTCTTT
CDR3 length: 16; clone size: -; D gene: TRBD1; J gene: TRBJ1-1; V gene: TRBV7-9; CDR3 protein: CASSSNRGLVFTEAFF; CDR3 DNA: TGTGCCAGCAGCTCGAACAGGGGGCTGGTGTTCACTGAAGCTTTCTTT
CDR3 length: 15; clone size: -; D gene: TRBD1; J gene: TRBJ1-1; V gene: TRBV7-9; CDR3 protein: CASSTGGTGVTEAFF; CDR3 DNA: TGTGCCAGCAGTACAGGGGGGACTGGGGTCACTGAAGCTTTCTTT
CDR3 length: 15; clone size: -; D gene: TRBD1; J gene: TRBJ1-1; V gene: TRBV11-2; CDR3 protein: CASSWGTGMNTEAFF; CDR3 DNA: TGTGCCAGCAGCTGGGGGACAGGCATGAACACTGAAGCTTTCTTT
CDR3 length: 14; clone size: -; D gene: -; J gene: TRBJ1-1; V gene: TRBV7-9; CDR3 protein: CASSWGGTDTEAFF; CDR3 DNA: TGTGCCAGCAGCTGGGGGGGGACGGACACTGAAGCTTTCTTT
CDR3 length: 12; clone size: -; D gene: -; J gene: TRBJ2-5; V gene: TRBV11-2; CDR3 protein: CASSVIRETQYF; CDR3 DNA: TGTGCCAGCAGCGTCATTCGGGAGACCCAGTACTTC
CDR3 length: 16; clone size: -; D gene: -; J gene: TRBJ1-5; V gene: TRBV7-2; CDR3 protein: CASSIHANGNNQPQHF; CDR3 DNA: TGTGCCAGCAGCATTCACGCCAACGGGAACAATCAGCCCCAGCATTTT
CDR3 length: 14; clone size: -; D gene: -; J gene: TRBJ2-2; V gene: TRBV4-3; CDR3 protein: CASSQDGYTGELFF; CDR3 DNA: TGCGCCAGCAGCCAAGACGGTTACACCGGGGAGCTGTTTTTT
CDR3 length: 12; clone size: -; D gene: TRBD2; J gene: TRBJ2-1; V gene: TRBV28; CDR3 protein: CASGGVYNEQFF; CDR3 DNA: TGTGCCAGCGGGGGGGTATACAATGAGCAGTTCTTC
CDR3 length: 15; clone size: -; D gene: -; J gene: TRBJ1-2; V gene: TRBV19; CDR3 protein: CASSTPDGANYGYTF; CDR3 DNA: TGTGCCAGTAGTACCCCGGACGGGGCTAACTATGGCTACACCTTC
CDR3 length: 13; clone size: -; D gene: -; J gene: TRBJ1-5; V gene: TRBV11-2; CDR3 protein: CASSFRTNQPQHF; CDR3 DNA: TGTGCCAGCAGCTTTCGGACAAATCAGCCCCAGCATTTT
CDR3 length: 15; clone size: -; D gene: TRBD1; J gene: TRBJ2-3; V gene: TRBV4-2; CDR3 protein: CASSQKGQGPDTQYF; CDR3 DNA: TGTGCCAGCAGCCAGAAGGGACAGGGACCAGATACGCAGTATTTT
CDR3 length: 17; clone size: -; D gene: TRBD2; J gene: TRBJ2-3; V gene: TRBV4-2; CDR3 protein: CASSRLTSGGALDTQYF; CDR3 DNA: TGTGCCAGCAGCCGCCTTACTAGCGGGGGGGCATTAGATACGCAGTATTTT
CDR3 length: 14; clone size: -; D gene: -; J gene: TRBJ2-7; V gene: TRBV29-1; CDR3 protein: CSVEGADYSYEQYF; CDR3 DNA: TGCAGCGTTGAAGGAGCGGACTACTCCTACGAGCAGTACTTC
CDR3 length: 13; clone size: -; D gene: TRBD2; J gene: TRBJ2-5; V gene: TRBV2; CDR3 protein: CASRGLAGETQYF; CDR3 DNA: TGTGCCAGCAGAGGACTAGCGGGAGAGACCCAGTACTTC
CDR3 length: 14; clone size: -; D gene: -; J gene: TRBJ2-5; V gene: TRBV7-2; CDR3 protein: CASSLGGTQETQYF; CDR3 DNA: TGTGCCAGCAGCTTAGGAGGGACTCAAGAGACCCAGTACTTC
CDR3 length: 14; clone size: -; D gene: TRBD1; J gene: TRBJ2-7; V gene: TRBV5-6; CDR3 protein: CASSYPTGTHEQYF; CDR3 DNA: TGTGCCAGCAGCTACCCGACAGGGACCCACGAGCAGTACTTC
CDR3 length: 16; clone size: -; D gene: TRBD2; J gene: TRBJ2-1; V gene: TRBV4-1; CDR3 protein: CASSQDGGLVDNEQFF; CDR3 DNA: TGCGCCAGCAGCCAAGATGGGGGACTAGTGGATAATGAGCAGTTCTTC
CDR3 length: 15; clone size: -; D gene: TRBD2; J gene: TRBJ2-5; V gene: TRBV9; CDR3 protein: CASSFLAGGGETQYF; CDR3 DNA: TGTGCCAGCAGCTTTTTAGCGGGAGGGGGAGAGACCCAGTACTTC
CDR3 length: 15; clone size: once; D gene: -; J gene: TRBJ2-3; V gene: TRBV7-3; CDR3 protein: CASSSPSGSTDTQYF; CDR3 DNA: TGTGCCAGCAGCTCCCCCTCGGGGAGCACAGATACGCAGTATTTT
CDR3 length: 14; clone size: -; D gene: TRBD1; J gene: TRBJ2-7; V gene: TRBV2; CDR3 protein: CASSAGQGTGEQYF; CDR3 DNA: TGTGCCAGCAGTGCGGGACAGGGGACAGGGGAGCAGTACTTC
CDR3 length: 15; clone size: -; D gene: TRBD2; J gene: TRBJ2-1; V gene: TRBV7-3; CDR3 protein: CASSSRTSGIDEQFF; CDR3 DNA: TGTGCCAGCAGCTCTCGTACTAGCGGGATTGATGAGCAGTTCTTC
CDR3 length: 17; clone size: -; D gene: TRBD1; J gene: TRBJ1-5; V gene: TRBV7-8; CDR3 protein: CASSNGQGAGSNQPQHF; CDR3 DNA: TGTGCCAGCAGCAATGGACAGGGGGCGGGGAGCAATCAGCCCCAGCATTTT
CDR3 length: 13; clone size: -; D gene: -; J gene: TRBJ1-2; V gene: TRBV19; CDR3 protein: CASSIGRNYGYTF; CDR3 DNA: TGTGCCAGTAGTATCGGCAGGAACTATGGCTACACCTTC
CDR3 length: 11; clone size: once; D gene: -; J gene: TRBJ2-1; V gene: TRBV27; CDR3 protein: CASSLTGEQFF; CDR3 DNA: TGTGCCAGCAGTTTAACGGGGGAGCAGTTCTTC
CDR3 length: 10; clone size: -; D gene: -; J gene: TRBJ2-5; V gene: TRBV5-1; CDR3 protein: CASRGLTQYF; CDR3 DNA: TGCGCCAGCAGGGGGCTGACCCAGTACTTC
CDR3 length: 14; clone size: -; D gene: TRBD1; J gene: TRBJ1-5; V gene: TRBV6-1; CDR3 protein: CASSPGTGHQPQHF; CDR3 DNA: TGTGCCAGCAGTCCCGGGACAGGGCATCAGCCCCAGCATTTT
CDR3 length: 13; clone size: -; D gene: -; J gene: TRBJ2-7; V gene: TRBV27; CDR3 protein: CASSLTVPYEQYF; CDR3 DNA: TGTGCCAGCAGTCTTACTGTACCCTACGAGCAGTACTTC
CDR3 length: 16; clone size: -; D gene: TRBD2; J gene: TRBJ2-3; V gene: TRBV10-1; CDR3 protein: CASSEASGGPGDTQYF; CDR3 DNA: TGCGCCAGCAGCGAAGCTAGCGGGGGGCCGGGAGATACGCAGTATTTT
CDR3 length: 15; clone size: -; D gene: -; J gene: TRBJ1-4; V gene: TRBV7-9; CDR3 protein: CASIAIGRADEKLFF; CDR3 DNA: TGTGCCAGCATCGCTATCGGCAGGGCTGATGAAAAACTGTTTTTT
CDR3 length: 14; clone size: -; D gene: -; J gene: TRBJ2-7; V gene: TRBV27; CDR3 protein: CASSSPDRNYEQYF; CDR3 DNA: TGTGCCAGCAGTTCCCCGGACAGAAACTACGAGCAGTACTTC
CDR3 length: 14; clone size: -; D gene: -; J gene: TRBJ2-7; V gene: TRBV7-9; CDR3 protein: CASSLVTETYEQYF; CDR3 DNA: TGTGCCAGCAGCTTAGTTACCGAGACCTACGAGCAGTACTTC
CDR3 length: 13; clone size: -; D gene: -; J gene: TRBJ2-1; V gene: TRBV10-3; CDR3 protein: CAISELGDNEQFF; CDR3 DNA: TGTGCCATCAGTGAGTTAGGGGACAATGAGCAGTTCTTC
CDR3 length: 13; clone size: -; D gene: -; J gene: TRBJ1-2; V gene: TRBV5-1; CDR3 protein: CASSLSTAYGYTF; CDR3 DNA: TGCGCCAGCAGCTTGAGCACAGCCTATGGCTACACCTTC